The 15 T cell receptor beta chains below come from one sample, sequenced in a study of blood T cell repertoires in COVID-19. The table came from immunoSEQ multiplex PCR; TCRdb's copy has only in-frame clones and leaves some out. There are under 85,000 clones in the sample; 80% to 90% occur only once, and 15% to 18% lies in the top ten. Specimen: peripheral blood. The origin of the receptors is an elderly man with acute or convalescent COVID-19.

This chain links TRBV7-9 with TRBJ2-5, with D hard to call. Deletions cut 1 base from V and 5 bases from J, with 11 bases between. This CDR3 is built from 14 residues. Germline assignment: CDR1 SEHNR and CDR2 FQNEAQ (reference sequence). The CDR3 nucleotides are TGTGCCAGCAGCTTAGACTCCCCTCCGGAGACCCAGTACTTC. It is translated as CASSLDSPPETQYF.

This clone turned up a few times. The V call is TRBV7-2, the J call TRBJ2-7, with unresolved D. CDR1 is SGHTA, CDR2 FQGNSA, per germline. The CDR3 has 15 residues. V dropped 4 bases and J dropped 3 bases, with 16 bases sitting between them. CDR3 bases: TGTGCCAGCAGCTCCTCGCTACAGTCTCACTACGAGCAGTACTTC. It yields the protein CASSSSLQSHYEQYF.

This clone was seen a single time. The CDR3 DNA reads TGTGCCAGCAGTTACCAAGATACGCAGTATTTT. Translating gives CASSYQDTQYF. The gene calls are TRBV6-6 and TRBJ2-3, with D unresolved. The germline V gene encodes CDR1 MNHNY and CDR2 SVGAGI (reference sequence). This CDR3 is built from 11 residues. V lost 2 bases and J 5 bases, leaving 2 bases between the germline ends.

This rearrangement joins TRBV19 to TRBJ2-1; D not certain. Trimming shortened V by 5 bases and J by 5 bases, and 4 bases separated the two germline ends. Germline CDR1 is LNHDA and CDR2 is SQIVND (reference sequence). The CDR3 is 11 residues long. CDR3 loop: CASSFNNEQFF. Written as DNA, the CDR3 is TGTGCCAGTAGTTTCAACAATGAGCAGTTCTTC.

The gene calls are TRBV6-5 and TRBJ2-3; D remains ambiguous. This CDR3 region has 14 residues. Germline V gene lookup returns CDR1 MNHEY and CDR2 SVGAGI. Trimming removed 5 bases at V and 7 bases at J, with 16 bases between. CDR3 sequence reads: CASSRVRGGYTQYF. The CDR3 nucleotides read TGTGCCAGCAGTCGGGTTCGCGGCGGTTATACGCAGTATTTT.

This clone was seen more than once but under ten times. The gene calls are TRBV10-3 and TRBJ1-2; 8 positions match TRBD1. With 4 bases clipped from V and 6 bases from J, the junction kept 1 base outside the gene matches. In germline, CDR1 is ENHRY, CDR2 SYGVKD. The CDR3 is 12 residues long. The CDR3 reads CAISGTGNGYTF. DNA of the CDR3: TGTGCCATCAGTGGGACAGGGAATGGCTACACCTTC.

The J gene is TRBJ2-1, the V gene TRBV9; 10 nucleotides agree with TRBD2. Per the germline V gene, CDR1 is SGDLS and CDR2 is YYNGEE. This CDR3 comprises 15 residues. V dropped 4 bases and J dropped 2; count of bases not matched to a gene: 3. The DNA for the CDR3 is TGTGCCAGCAGCCCTAGCGGGAGCACCTACAATGAGCAGTTCTTC. This codes for CASSPSGSTYNEQFF.

The chain is built from TRBV7-3 and TRBJ2-1, with 9 bases that match TRBD1. This CDR3 is 15 amino acids long. The germline V gene has CDR1 SGHTA and CDR2 FQGTGA. V was clipped by 0 bases and J by 6 bases; unmatched bases: 3. The CDR3 DNA is TGTGCCAGCAGCTTAACGGGACAGGGCACCAATGAGCAGTTCTTC. Translation: CASSLTGQGTNEQFF.

The chain has TRBV21-1 and TRBJ1-2. TRBV21-1 has pseudogene status. The CDR3 sequence is 18 residues long. CDR3 in DNA: TGTGCCAGCAGCAAGTCCCGTGGGGGGAAGGCCCCTAACTATGGCTACACCTTC. This gives the protein CASSKSRGGKAPNYGYTF.

The CDR3 DNA follows: TGTGCCAGTAGTATGGGACTAGCGGGTCCCAATGAGCAGTTCTTC. It is translated as CASSMGLAGPNEQFF. This rearrangement joins TRBV19 to TRBJ2-1; 12 bases align to TRBD2. CDR1 LNHDA and CDR2 SQIVND come from the germline V gene (reference sequence). V lost 3 bases to trimming and J lost 6 bases; unmatched junction nucleotides: 3. CDR3 length: 15 amino acids.

J is TRBJ2-1 and V is TRBV6-4; 15 bases map to TRBD2. Germline V CDR1 and CDR2: MRHNA, SNTAGT. The trim removed 5 bases at V and 8 bases at J, leaving 4 bases unmatched. CDR3 length equals 15 residues. The CDR3 sequence: CASSRTSGGGHEQFF. Written as DNA, the CDR3 is TGTGCCAGCAGTCGGACTAGCGGGGGGGGGCATGAGCAGTTCTTC.

The CDR3 nucleotides are TGCGCCAGCAGCTTGGGCGGGACGAGTAATTCACCCCTCCACTTT. Its protein product is CASSLGGTSNSPLHF. V and J are TRBV5-1 and TRBJ1-6; possibly TRBD1 for D (5 bases). Trimming took 0 bases from V and 6 from J, leaving 10 bases between them. From germline, CDR1 is SGHRS and CDR2 YFSETQ. The CDR3 covers 15 residues.

The genes are TRBV5-8 and TRBJ1-5; D perhaps matches TRBD1 (6 bases). The CDR3 is made up of 16 amino acids. V lost 1 base, J lost 0 bases, and 11 bases lay in between. From germline, CDR1 is SGHTS and CDR2 YDEGEE. The CDR3 region is CASSLRTEYSNQPQHF. CDR3 nucleotides: TGTGCCAGCAGCTTGAGGACAGAGTATAGCAATCAGCCCCAGCATTTT.

The chain is built from TRBV30 and TRBJ2-3; 9 nucleotides match TRBD1. Germline loops: CDR1 GTSNPN, CDR2 SVGIG (reference sequence). Losses at the gene ends were 0 bases for V and 3 bases for J; bases not matched to a gene: 1. The CDR3 length is 14 residues. CDR3 nucleotide sequence: TGTGCCTGGAGTGTAGACAGGGGGACAGATACGCAGTATTTT. This translates into CAWSVDRGTDTQYF. The full variable domain, completed using reference TRBV30 and TRBJ2-3, is SQTIHQWPATLVQPVGSPLSLECTVEGTSNPNLYWYRQAAGRGLQLLFYSVGIGQISSEVPQNLSASRPQDRQFILSSKKLLLSDSGFYLCAWSVDRGTDTQYFGPGTRLTVL.

The chain carries TRBV5-1 and TRBJ2-7; 8 bases align to TRBD1. Germline V gene sequence: CDR1 SGHRS, CDR2 YFSETQ. The CDR3 length is 15 residues. V was clipped by 0 bases and J by 5 bases; unmatched bases: 7. CDR3 DNA: TGCGCCAGCAGCTTGGGGACAGGGACTGTGGACGAGCAGTACTTC. Its translation: CASSLGTGTVDEQYF.